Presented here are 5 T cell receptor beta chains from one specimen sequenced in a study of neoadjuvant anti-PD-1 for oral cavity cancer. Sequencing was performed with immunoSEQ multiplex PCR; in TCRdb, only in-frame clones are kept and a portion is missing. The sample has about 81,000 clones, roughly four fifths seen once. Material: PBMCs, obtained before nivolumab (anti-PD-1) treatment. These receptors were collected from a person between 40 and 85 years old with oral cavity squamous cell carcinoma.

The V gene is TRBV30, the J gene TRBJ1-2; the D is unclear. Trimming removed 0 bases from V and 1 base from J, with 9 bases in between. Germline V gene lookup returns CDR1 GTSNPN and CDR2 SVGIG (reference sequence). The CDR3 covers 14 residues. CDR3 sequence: CAWSVRGLNYGYTF. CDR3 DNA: TGTGCCTGGAGTGTACGTGGGCTTAACTATGGCTACACCTTC.

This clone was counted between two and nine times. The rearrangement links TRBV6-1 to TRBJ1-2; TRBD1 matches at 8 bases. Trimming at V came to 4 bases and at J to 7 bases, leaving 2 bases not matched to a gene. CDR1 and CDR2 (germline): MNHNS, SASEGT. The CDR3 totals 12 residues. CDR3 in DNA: TGTGCCAGCAGTGCGACAGGGGCTGGCTACACCTTC. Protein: CASSATGAGYTF.

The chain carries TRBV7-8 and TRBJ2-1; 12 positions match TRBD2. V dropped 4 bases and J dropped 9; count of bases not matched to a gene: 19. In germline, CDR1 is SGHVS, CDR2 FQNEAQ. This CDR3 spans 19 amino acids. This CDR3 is CASSSFRETSGRTWFEQFF. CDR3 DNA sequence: TGTGCCAGCAGCTCATTCAGAGAGACTAGCGGGAGAACCTGGTTTGAGCAGTTCTTC.

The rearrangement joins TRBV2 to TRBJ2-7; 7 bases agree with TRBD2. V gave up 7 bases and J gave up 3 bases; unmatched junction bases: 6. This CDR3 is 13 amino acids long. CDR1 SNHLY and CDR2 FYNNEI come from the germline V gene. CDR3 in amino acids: CASTGGGDYEQYF. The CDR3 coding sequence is TGTGCCAGCACGGGGGGAGGGGACTACGAGCAGTACTTC.

The CDR3 reads CASSIGSSYEQYF. The DNA of the CDR3 is TGTGCCAGCTCAATTGGGAGCTCCTACGAGCAGTACTTC. The rearrangement links TRBV18 to TRBJ2-7, with D perhaps TRBD2 (5 bases). Germline V CDR1 and CDR2: KGHSH, LQKENI. Trimming took off 5 bases at V and 0 bases at J, with 8 bases between the two ends. The CDR3 is 13 amino acids.